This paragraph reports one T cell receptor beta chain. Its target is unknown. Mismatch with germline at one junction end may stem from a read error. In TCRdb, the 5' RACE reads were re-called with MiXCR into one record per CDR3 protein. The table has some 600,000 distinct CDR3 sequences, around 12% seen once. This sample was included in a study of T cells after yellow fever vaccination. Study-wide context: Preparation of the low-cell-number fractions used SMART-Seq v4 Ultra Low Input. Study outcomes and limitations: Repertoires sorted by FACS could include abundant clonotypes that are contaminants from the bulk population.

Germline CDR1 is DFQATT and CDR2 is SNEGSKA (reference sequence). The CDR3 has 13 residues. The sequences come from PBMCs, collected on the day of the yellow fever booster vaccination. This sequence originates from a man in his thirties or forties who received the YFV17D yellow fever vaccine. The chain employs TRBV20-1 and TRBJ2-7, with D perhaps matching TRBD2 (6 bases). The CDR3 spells CSGLGRTSSEQYF. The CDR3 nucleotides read TGCAGTGGACTCGGGAGAACTTCCTCCGAGCAGTACTTC.